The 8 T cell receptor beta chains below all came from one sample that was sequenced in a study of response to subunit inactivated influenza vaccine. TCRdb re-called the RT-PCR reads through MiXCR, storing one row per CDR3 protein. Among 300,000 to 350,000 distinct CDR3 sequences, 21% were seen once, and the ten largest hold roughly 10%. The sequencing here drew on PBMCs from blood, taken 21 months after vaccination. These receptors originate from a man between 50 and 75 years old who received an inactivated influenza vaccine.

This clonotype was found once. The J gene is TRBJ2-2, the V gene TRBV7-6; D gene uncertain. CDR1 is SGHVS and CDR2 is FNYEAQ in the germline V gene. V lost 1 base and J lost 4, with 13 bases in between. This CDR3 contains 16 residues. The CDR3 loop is CASSLVRADFTGELFF. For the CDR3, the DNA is TGTGCCAGCAGCTTAGTAAGGGCAGATTTCACCGGGGAGCTGTTTTTT.

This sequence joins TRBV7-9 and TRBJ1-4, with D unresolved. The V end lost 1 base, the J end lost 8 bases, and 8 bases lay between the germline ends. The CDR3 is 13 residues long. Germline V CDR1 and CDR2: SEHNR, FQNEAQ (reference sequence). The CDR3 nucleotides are TGTGCCAGCAGCTTAGACGTTGGAGAAAAACTGTTTTTT. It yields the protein CASSLDVGEKLFF.

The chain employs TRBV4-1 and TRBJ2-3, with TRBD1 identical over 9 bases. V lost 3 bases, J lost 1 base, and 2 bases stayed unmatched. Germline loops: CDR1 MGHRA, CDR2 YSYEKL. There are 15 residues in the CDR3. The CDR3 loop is CASSQRTGGTDTQYF. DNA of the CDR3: TGCGCCAGCAGCCAGCGGACAGGGGGCACAGATACGCAGTATTTT.

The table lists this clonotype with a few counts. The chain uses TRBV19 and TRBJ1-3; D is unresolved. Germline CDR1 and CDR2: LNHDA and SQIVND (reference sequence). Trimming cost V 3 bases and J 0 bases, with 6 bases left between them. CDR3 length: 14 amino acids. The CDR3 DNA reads TGTGCCAGTAGTATGGGCGGCTCTGGAAACACCATATATTTT. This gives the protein CASSMGGSGNTIYF.

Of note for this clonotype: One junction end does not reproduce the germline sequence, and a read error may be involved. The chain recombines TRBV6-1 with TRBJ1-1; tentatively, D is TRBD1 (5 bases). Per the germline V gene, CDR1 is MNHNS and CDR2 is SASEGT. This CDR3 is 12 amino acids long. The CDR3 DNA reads TGTGCCAGCGACTTGGGGGGGTTTGAAGCTTTATTT. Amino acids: CASDLGGFEALF.

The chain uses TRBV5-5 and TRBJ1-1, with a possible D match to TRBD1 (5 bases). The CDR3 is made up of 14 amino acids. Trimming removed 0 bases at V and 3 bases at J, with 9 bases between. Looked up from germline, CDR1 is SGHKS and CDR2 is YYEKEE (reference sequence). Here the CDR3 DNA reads TGTGCCAGCAGCTTGGAGGCCAGGGACACTGAAGCTTTCTTT. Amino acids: CASSLEARDTEAFF.

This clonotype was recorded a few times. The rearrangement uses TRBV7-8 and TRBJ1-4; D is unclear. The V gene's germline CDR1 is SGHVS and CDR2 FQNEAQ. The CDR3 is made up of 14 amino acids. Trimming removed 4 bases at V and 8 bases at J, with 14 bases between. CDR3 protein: CASSSQPFGEKLFF. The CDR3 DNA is TGTGCCAGCAGCTCTCAGCCGTTTGGGGAAAAACTGTTTTTT.

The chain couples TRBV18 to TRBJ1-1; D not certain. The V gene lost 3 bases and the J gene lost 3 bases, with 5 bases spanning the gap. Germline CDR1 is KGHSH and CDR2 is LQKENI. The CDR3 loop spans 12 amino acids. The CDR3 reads CASSPTYTEAFF. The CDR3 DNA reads TGTGCCAGCTCACCGACTTACACTGAAGCTTTCTTT.